The T cell receptor beta chain described here comes from a study of T cell repertoires in cytomegalovirus infection. One entry per CDR3 protein results from TCRdb running MiXCR on the reads. The table lists about 340,000 distinct CDR3 sequences, 29% of them singletons. For this clonotype: What it binds is unknown.

The sequencing used cultured PBMCs, collected from culture after CMV antigen stimulation. The origin of this receptor is a human donor in good health (CMV status not recorded). Some clones in this sample may be carry-over from other donors' samples.

CDR3: CASSRDGAYEQYF. Written as DNA, the CDR3 is TGCGCCAGCAGCCGGGATGGTGCCTACGAGCAGTACTTC. The rearrangement joins TRBV5-1 to TRBJ2-7; perhaps TRBD2 as D (5 bases). In germline, CDR1 is SGHRS, CDR2 YFSETQ. The germline V and J ends were trimmed by 4 bases and 2 bases, with 10 bases remaining between them. CDR3 size: 13 residues.